This T cell receptor (beta chain) was observed in a study of shared clonotypes between healthy human individuals. Study observations and caveats: It was anticipated that sequencing depth would influence how many clonotypes donors shared. Generation probabilities of non-shared clonotypes were lower (relative to those shared by all four donors). Naive subsets usually exceeded memory subsets in estimated richness.

Here immunoSEQ multiplex PCR was the method, and the copy in TCRdb shows in-frame clones only, minus some. The sample carries 600,000 to 750,000 clones, 90% recorded once. As to this clone: Its specificity is not known.

Donation came from healthy HIV-negative adults that had no recent acute infections or vaccinations. Germline CDR1 and CDR2: SNHLY and FYNNEI. The CDR3 covers 10 residues. The V and J ends lost 4 bases and 6 bases respectively, with 4 bases between them. The chain recombines TRBV2 with TRBJ2-7; unclear D gene. The TCR originated in a man between 18 and 35 years old in good health. Some clones in this sample may be carry-over from other donors' samples. Sequences were obtained from memory CD8+ T cells from PBMCs. The subset is: CD45RO+ cells pooled with CCR7-negative TemRA cells. The CDR3 spells CASSAGEQYF. CDR3 DNA: TGTGCCAGCAGTGCGGGCGAGCAGTACTTC.